The 18 T cell receptor beta chains reported below all come from one sample, sequenced in a study of tumor and adjacent non-tumor tissue in lung cancer. A modified ARM-PCR protocol with three rounds of nested PCR amplified TCRbeta. TCRdb called the multiplex PCR reads again in MiXCR, with one record for every CDR3 protein. In the table there are 130,000 or so distinct CDR3 sequences, 55% to 75% of which are singletons. No cell sorting was done before RNA was extracted from the tissue. Material: lung tumor tissue. The receptors come from a man aged 30-40 years with non-small cell lung cancer.

Worth noting for this clonotype: Lacking the conserved final phenylalanine or tryptophan, this CDR3 likely reflects a read error. This chain links TRBV4-1 with TRBJ2-7; 7 nucleotides align to TRBD1. Trimming removed 4 bases from V and 2 bases from J; junction bases left unmatched: 11. CDR1 and CDR2 from the germline V gene are MGHRA and YSYEKL. The CDR3 is 16 residues long. In DNA, the CDR3 is TGCGCCAGCAGCCTAAGCTCAGGGGGAAGGGCCTACGAGCAGTACCTG. Protein sequence: CASSLSSGGRAYEQYL.

The sample holds many counts of this clonotype. The gene calls are TRBV29-1 and TRBJ2-7; D is possibly TRBD1 or TRBD2 (5 bases each). Germline loops: CDR1 SQVTM, CDR2 ANQGSEA. The CDR3 covers 13 residues. With 4 bases removed from V and 3 bases from J, the gap between germline ends came to 13 bases. The CDR3 region is CSVGGRDRYEQYF. The CDR3 nucleotides read TGCAGCGTTGGAGGCAGGGACCGCTACGAGCAGTACTTC.

As to this clonotype: One end of the junction is discordant with germline, which a read error may explain. V is TRBV20-1 and J is TRBJ2-5; 8 nucleotides line up with TRBD2. The CDR3 runs to 14 residues. The germline CDR1 and CDR2 sequences are DFQATT and SNEGSKA (reference sequence). The CDR3 region is CNASGLAGGETQYF. CDR3 nucleotides: TGCAATGCTAGCGGACTAGCTGGAGGGGAGACCCAGTACTTC.

With respect to this clonotype: Germline is not matched at one junction end, which may reflect a read error. The J gene is TRBJ2-7, the V gene TRBV6-6; D ambiguous. CDR1 is MNHNY and CDR2 is SVGAGI in the germline V gene (reference sequence). The CDR3 has 13 residues. The CDR3 DNA reads TGTGCCAGCACTACCGGGCGGACGGGCGAGCAGTATTTC. Its translation: CASTTGRTGEQYF.

Concerning this clonotype itself: A read error is possible here, since a much larger clone lies one base away. This chain uses TRBV6-5 with TRBJ1-1; TRBD1 agrees at 7 bases. The V gene end was trimmed by 0 bases and the J gene end by 3 bases; junction bases not matched to a gene: 7. CDR1 MNHEY and CDR2 SVGAGI come from the germline V gene. The CDR3 has 16 residues. In DNA form, the CDR3 reads TGTGCCAGCAGTTACTCCTGGGACAGACCATACACTGAAGCTTTCTTT. It encodes CASSYSWDRPYTEAFF.

This clonotype was observed a single time. In this CDR3 the conserved last residue, phenylalanine or tryptophan, is missing, so a read error is likely. The chain has TRBV11-3 and TRBJ1-4; D gene uncertain. The CDR3 runs 13 residues. The germline V gene has CDR1 SGHNT and CDR2 YENEEA. In DNA form, the CDR3 reads TGTGACAGCAGCTCTAGGTCCGGTGAAAAACTGTTTCTT. Translation: CDSSSRSGEKLFL.

The genes are TRBV7-8 and TRBJ1-1; tentative D call: TRBD1 (5 bases). CDR3 length: 13 amino acids. Looked up from germline, CDR1 is SGHVS and CDR2 is FQNEAQ. The V end lost 1 base, the J end lost 7 bases, and 10 bases lay between the germline ends. The CDR3 nucleotides read TGTGCCAGCAGCTTAGACAGGCTGAATGAAGCTTTCTTT. As protein: CASSLDRLNEAFF.

This clonotype was recorded at least ten times. The chain has TRBV6-5 and TRBJ2-7, with D maybe TRBD1 (6 bases). Germline V gene data show CDR1 as MNHEY and CDR2 as SVGAGI. V dropped 6 bases and J dropped 1 base, with 16 bases sitting between them. This CDR3 region has 15 residues. CDR3 bases: TGTGCCAGCAGCTCTGACAGGTACCCGTCCTACGAGCAGTACTTC. Translated: CASSSDRYPSYEQYF.

With regard to this clonotype: A read error may explain this, as a much larger clone is one base away. The chain is built from TRBV20-1 and TRBJ2-3; 15 nucleotides match TRBD2. Germline V gene lookup returns CDR1 DFQATT and CDR2 SNEGSKA (reference sequence). This CDR3 has 17 amino acids. CDR3 bases: TGCAATGCAGCGAGGACTAGCGGGGGGGCCAGGCCAGATACGCAGTATTTT. As protein: CNAARTSGGARPDTQYF.

A remark on this clonotype: Without the conserved terminal phenylalanine or tryptophan, this CDR3 likely stems from a read error. The chain carries TRBV10-3 and TRBJ1-5; D is uncertain. The CDR3 is 15 residues long. V was clipped by 5 bases and J by 6 bases, with 17 bases between them. Germline V CDR1 and CDR2: ENHRY, SYGVKD. The CDR3 here is CAISPGPTAGQPQHL. The CDR3 region has the DNA TGTGCCATCAGTCCGGGCCCAACGGCGGGTCAGCCCCAGCATCTT.

Many counts were recorded for this clonotype. V usage is TRBV4-3 and J usage is TRBJ2-6; TRBD1 is a possible D gene (6 bases). Germline V gene lookup returns CDR1 LGHNA and CDR2 YSLEER. The CDR3 is 19 residues long. V lost 0 bases, J lost 0 bases, and 15 bases lay in between. CDR3: CASSQEFQGRTSGANVLTF. CDR3 DNA: TGCGCCAGCAGCCAAGAATTTCAGGGGCGGACCTCTGGGGCCAACGTCCTGACTTTC.

This clonotype occurred many times. This chain joins TRBV20-1 and TRBJ2-1; no clear D gene. Per germline, CDR1 DFQATT and CDR2 SNEGSKA (reference sequence). Trimming shortened V by 3 bases and J by 3 bases, and 12 bases separated the two germline ends. The CDR3 covers 14 residues. The CDR3 loop reads CSASRGAVYNEQFF. The CDR3 bases are TGCAGTGCTAGCCGCGGCGCAGTCTACAATGAGCAGTTCTTC.

This clonotype has at least ten counts. The CDR3 DNA is TGCAGCGGAACTAGCGGGTTGGAGACCCAGTACTTC. Translation: CSGTSGLETQYF. This rearrangement joins TRBV29-1 to TRBJ2-5; 9 bases agree with TRBD2. The V gene's germline CDR1 is SQVTM and CDR2 ANQGSEA. This CDR3 is built from 12 residues. J lost 5 bases, V lost 7 bases, and 5 bases had no gene match.

Comment on this clonotype: This may arise from a read error, as a much more abundant clone is one base away. The chain is built from TRBV20-1 and TRBJ2-7; the D gene is possibly TRBD2 (7 bases). Trimming stripped 6 bases from V and 6 bases from J, with 24 bases between. CDR1 DFQATT and CDR2 SNEGSKA come from the germline V gene (reference sequence). The CDR3 runs 15 residues. CDR3 in DNA: TGCAGTGCGCAAAAAGGGGGGGTCTCGGGGGGCGAGCAGTACTTC. Amino acids: CSAQKGGVSGGEQYF.

Worth noting for this clonotype: One end of the junction does not line up with germline, which may come from a read error. The chain has TRBV11-1 and TRBJ2-7, with 11 bases identical to TRBD1. In germline, CDR1 is SGHAT, CDR2 FQDESV (reference sequence). This CDR3 is built from 16 residues. Written as DNA, the CDR3 is TGTGCCAGCAGCTTCCCAGGTGGGACAGGGGGTGAAGAGCAGTTTTTC. As protein: CASSFPGGTGGEEQFF.

V and J are TRBV5-1 and TRBJ1-2, with a possible D match to TRBD1 (6 bases). In germline, CDR1 is SGHRS, CDR2 YFSETQ. The CDR3 has 13 residues. V dropped 6 bases and J dropped 4 bases, with 13 bases sitting between them. CDR3 nucleotides: TGCGCCAGCAACCCCGGACAGCTCTATGGCTACACCTTC. Protein sequence: CASNPGQLYGYTF.

Note on this clonotype: This likely comes from a read error, as the CDR3 has no conserved phenylalanine or tryptophan at its end. In DNA form, the CDR3 reads TGTGCCAGCAGCCAAGAGTGGAAGGGGGGGGATGAGCAGTTCTTA. Its translation: CASSQEWKGGDEQFL. The chain is built from TRBV4-2 and TRBJ2-7; D is possibly TRBD2 (7 bases). The last part of the DNA fits TRBJ2-1 better; the J call may be wrong. The CDR3 is 15 residues long. Germline-derived CDR1 and CDR2 are LGHNA and YNFKEQ.

The chain has TRBV5-4 and TRBJ1-2; 8 nucleotides match TRBD1. This CDR3 has 14 amino acids. V lost 4 bases, J lost 4 bases, and 6 bases stayed unmatched. CDR1 SGHNT and CDR2 YYREEE come from the germline V gene (reference sequence). The CDR3 here is CASSPETGAYGYTF. DNA for the CDR3: TGTGCCAGCAGCCCCGAGACAGGGGCCTATGGCTACACCTTC.